This T cell receptor (beta chain) was documented in a study of cytomegalovirus exposure and HLA in healthy donors. Whole-study context: From donors who were HLA-typed, an early data release held 65 million to 85 million unique TCRs. Study results and caveats: Segments of the TCR beta V type were, in most cases, productive about 90% or about 30% of the time in an earlier analysis. Researchers reported in a later analysis that a missense DCLRE1C variant was tied to TCR beta V- and J-gene trimming. CMV serostatus was the only recorded immune exposure for donors.

The PCR ran on 60 Vbeta and 13 Jbeta primers. Profiled with immunoSEQ multiplex PCR; TCRdb holds only in-frame clones, not every one. The repertoire includes 100,000 or so clones, 60% to 85% of them detected once, and roughly 4.9% sits in the top ten. On this clone: Its antigen remains unidentified.

The CDR3 consists of 15 residues. CDR1 and CDR2 from the germline V gene are SGHRS and YFSETQ. V shed 3 bases, J shed 3 bases, and the junction held 4 bases outside the gene matches. Sequencing used PBMCs. The chain employs TRBV5-1 and TRBJ1-4; 8 bases line up with TRBD1. The TCR comes from a female donor in good health and CMV-seropositive. The CDR3 nucleotides read TGCGCCAGCAGCTCACAGGGGGTGGCTAATGAAAAACTGTTTTTT. The encoded protein is CASSSQGVANEKLFF. Filled out from reference TRBV5-1 and TRBJ1-4, the complete variable domain reads KAGVTQTPRYLIKTRGQQVTLSCSPISGHRSVSWYQQTPGQGLQFLFEYFSETQRNKGNFPGRFSGRQFSNSRSEMNVSTLELGDSALYLCASSSQGVANEKLFFGSGTQLSVL.